The 14 T cell receptor beta chains below come from one sample, sequenced in a study of blood T cell repertoires in COVID-19 (TCRdb year 2020). Library method: the immunoSEQ multiplex PCR assay. TCRdb carries this immuneACCESS record with in-frame sequences only. Its versions omit some clonotypes, under half of them owing to an unresolved V gene in the studies checked, with the rest unexplained. Counted in this sample were approximately 47,000 clones; over 80% of them appeared once. About 12% of the sample comes from the top ten. The sample comprised peripheral blood. The receptors derive from a human donor with active COVID-19. The donor label of this sample is uncertain.

The chain joins TRBV6-2 or TRBV6-3 to TRBJ2-5; TRBD1 aligns across 9 bases. Germline-derived CDR1 and CDR2 are MNHEY and SVGEGT. The CDR3 is made up of 17 amino acids. The J segment lost 4 bases and the V segment lost 0 bases, leaving 9 bases of the junction unmatched. CDR3: CASSYSGTGRVIETQYF. In nucleotides, the CDR3 is TGTGCCAGCAGTTACTCGGGGACAGGGAGGGTGATAGAGACCCAGTACTTC.

This chain uses TRBV11-3 with TRBJ1-2, with TRBD1 identical over 7 bases. This CDR3 has 16 amino acids. V was clipped by 5 bases and J by 4 bases; unmatched bases: 13. The germline CDR1 and CDR2 sequences are SGHNT and YENEEA. CDR3 loop: CASSPSGTARAYGYTF. CDR3 DNA sequence: TGTGCCAGCAGCCCATCCGGGACAGCCCGAGCCTATGGCTACACCTTC.

The V call is TRBV2, the J call TRBJ1-2; TRBD1 agrees at 8 bases. The CDR3 loop spans 14 amino acids. The trim removed 4 bases at V and 2 bases at J, leaving 3 bases unmatched. Germline-derived CDR1 and CDR2 are SNHLY and FYNNEI. This CDR3 is CASSGQGRNYGYTF. The CDR3 nucleotides read TGTGCCAGCAGTGGACAGGGGAGAAACTATGGCTACACCTTC.

The chain couples TRBV18 to TRBJ2-2; D call uncertain. Per germline, CDR1 KGHSH and CDR2 LQKENI. The V end lost 0 bases, the J end lost 1 base, and 9 bases lay between the germline ends. The CDR3 spans 16 residues. The CDR3 reads CASSPPIVRNTGELFF. The CDR3 DNA sequence: TGTGCCAGCTCACCACCCATAGTTCGGAACACCGGGGAGCTGTTTTTT.

V gene TRBV7-9 combines with J gene TRBJ2-5, with D tentatively TRBD1 (5 bases). CDR3 length: 15 amino acids. Germline lookup yields CDR1 SEHNR and CDR2 FQNEAQ (reference sequence). Deletions cut 3 bases from V and 2 bases from J, with 13 bases between. The CDR3 DNA reads TGTGCCAGCAGCTTCCCCTGGGGCTATCAAGAGACCCAGTACTTC. Translation gives CASSFPWGYQETQYF.

A single count supports this clone. The chain links TRBV11-2 to TRBJ2-7; 9 positions match TRBD1. This CDR3 spans 17 amino acids. Germline V CDR1 and CDR2: SGHAT, FQNNGV. Trimming at V came to 0 bases and at J to 3 bases, leaving 9 bases not matched to a gene. CDR3 nucleotides: TGTGCCAGCAGCTTAGACGCACGGACGGGACAGGGCTACGAGCAGTACTTC. Its protein product is CASSLDARTGQGYEQYF.

This chain uses TRBV20-1 with TRBJ1-4; TRBD1 is a possible D gene (6 bases). Germline lookup yields CDR1 DFQATT and CDR2 SNEGSKA (reference sequence). The ends were cut back, 3 bases at V and 8 bases at J, with 10 bases in the middle. CDR3 length equals 12 residues. CDR3 DNA: TGCAGTGCTAGTGAACAGGGAGAAAAACTGTTTTTT. Its protein product is CSASEQGEKLFF.

The chain links TRBV25-1 to TRBJ2-3; 9 bases are a match to TRBD2. With V trimmed by 6 bases and J by 9 bases, 10 bases remained unmatched. This CDR3 contains 14 residues. CDR1 and CDR2 (germline): MGHDK, SYGVNS. For the CDR3, the DNA is TGTGCCAGCAGCCTGGCGGGGGGGGGAGAAACGCAGTATTTT. Protein: CASSLAGGGETQYF.

The rearrangement uses TRBV5-1 and TRBJ2-1; 9 nucleotides align to TRBD1. Losses at the gene ends were 4 bases for V and 3 bases for J; bases not matched to a gene: 8. Germline V CDR1 and CDR2: SGHRS, YFSETQ. The CDR3 consists of 16 residues. The CDR3 nucleotides are TGCGCCAGCAGCCACCCGGGACAGGGCTACTACAATGAGCAGTTCTTC. Translation: CASSHPGQGYYNEQFF.

In regard to this clone: Other DNA sequences in the same sample also yield this CDR3. The genes are TRBV7-2 and TRBJ2-7, with D possibly matching TRBD1 (5 bases). Trimming removed 2 bases at V and 5 bases at J, with 13 bases between. CDR1 and CDR2 from the germline V gene are SGHTA and FQGNSA. The CDR3 totals 14 residues. The CDR3 loop reads CASSLSPGFNEQYF. CDR3 bases: TGTGCCAGCAGCTTAAGTCCAGGGTTCAACGAGCAGTACTTC.

This clone was seen just once. V gene TRBV6-5 combines with J gene TRBJ2-3; 7 positions match TRBD1. With V trimmed by 6 bases and J by 0 bases, 6 bases remained unmatched. Germline values: CDR1 MNHEY, CDR2 SVGAGI. CDR3 size: 15 residues. CDR3 protein: CASSIGGASTDTQYF. CDR3 nucleotide sequence: TGTGCCAGCAGCATAGGGGGCGCCAGCACAGATACGCAGTATTTT.

The J gene is TRBJ2-1, the V gene TRBV7-2; 7 bases are shared with TRBD1. Germline V lookup: CDR1 SGHTA, CDR2 FQGNSA. V shed 1 base, J shed 10 bases, and the junction held 10 bases outside the gene matches. This CDR3 contains 15 residues. CDR3 DNA: TGTGCCAGCAGCTTAGGTGGGACAGCCACCGGGGAGCAGTTCTTC. Its translation: CASSLGGTATGEQFF.

The J gene is TRBJ1-1, the V gene TRBV7-9, with D possibly TRBD1 on 6 matching bases. The CDR3 sequence is 15 residues long. V was clipped by 1 base and J by 5 bases, with 14 bases between them. Germline V gene data show CDR1 as SEHNR and CDR2 as FQNEAQ (reference sequence). CDR3 nucleotide sequence: TGTGCCAGCAGCTTAGGGTCTGGGGGCCTGACTGAAGCTTTCTTT. The encoded protein is CASSLGSGGLTEAFF.

The V call is TRBV10-2, the J call TRBJ1-4; TRBD1 aligns across 7 bases. CDR1 and CDR2 (germline): WSHSY, SAAADI. With V trimmed by 6 bases and J by 8 bases, 9 bases remained unmatched. The length of the CDR3 is 14 residues. As DNA, the CDR3 is TGCGCCAGCAGGGGGACAGAGGGGGGCGAAAAACTGTTTTTT. Protein product: CASRGTEGGEKLFF.